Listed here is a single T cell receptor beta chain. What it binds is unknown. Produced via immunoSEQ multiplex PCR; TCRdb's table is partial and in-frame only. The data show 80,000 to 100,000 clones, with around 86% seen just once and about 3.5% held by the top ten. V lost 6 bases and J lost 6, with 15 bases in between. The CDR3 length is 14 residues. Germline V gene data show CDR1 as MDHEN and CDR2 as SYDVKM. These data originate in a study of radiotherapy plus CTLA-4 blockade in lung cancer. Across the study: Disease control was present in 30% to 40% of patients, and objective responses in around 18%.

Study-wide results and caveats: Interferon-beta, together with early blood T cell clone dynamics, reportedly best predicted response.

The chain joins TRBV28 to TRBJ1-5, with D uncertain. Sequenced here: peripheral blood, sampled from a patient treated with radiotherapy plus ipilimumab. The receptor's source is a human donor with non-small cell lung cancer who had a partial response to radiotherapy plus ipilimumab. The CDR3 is CASSPGLGSQPQHF. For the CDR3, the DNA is TGTGCCAGCAGCCCCGGACTAGGCAGTCAGCCCCAGCATTTT.